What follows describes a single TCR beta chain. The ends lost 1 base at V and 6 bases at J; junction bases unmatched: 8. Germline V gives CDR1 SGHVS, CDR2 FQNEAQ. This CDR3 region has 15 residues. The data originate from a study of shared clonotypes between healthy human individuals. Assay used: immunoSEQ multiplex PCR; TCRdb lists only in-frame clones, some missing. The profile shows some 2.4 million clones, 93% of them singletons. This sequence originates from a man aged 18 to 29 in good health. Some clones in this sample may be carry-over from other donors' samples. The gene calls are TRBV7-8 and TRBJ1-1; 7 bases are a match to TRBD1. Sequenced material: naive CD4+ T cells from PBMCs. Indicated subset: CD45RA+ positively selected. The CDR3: CASSLVRQGGAEAFF. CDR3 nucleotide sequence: TGTGCCAGCAGCTTAGTAAGACAGGGAGGGGCTGAAGCTTTCTTT.